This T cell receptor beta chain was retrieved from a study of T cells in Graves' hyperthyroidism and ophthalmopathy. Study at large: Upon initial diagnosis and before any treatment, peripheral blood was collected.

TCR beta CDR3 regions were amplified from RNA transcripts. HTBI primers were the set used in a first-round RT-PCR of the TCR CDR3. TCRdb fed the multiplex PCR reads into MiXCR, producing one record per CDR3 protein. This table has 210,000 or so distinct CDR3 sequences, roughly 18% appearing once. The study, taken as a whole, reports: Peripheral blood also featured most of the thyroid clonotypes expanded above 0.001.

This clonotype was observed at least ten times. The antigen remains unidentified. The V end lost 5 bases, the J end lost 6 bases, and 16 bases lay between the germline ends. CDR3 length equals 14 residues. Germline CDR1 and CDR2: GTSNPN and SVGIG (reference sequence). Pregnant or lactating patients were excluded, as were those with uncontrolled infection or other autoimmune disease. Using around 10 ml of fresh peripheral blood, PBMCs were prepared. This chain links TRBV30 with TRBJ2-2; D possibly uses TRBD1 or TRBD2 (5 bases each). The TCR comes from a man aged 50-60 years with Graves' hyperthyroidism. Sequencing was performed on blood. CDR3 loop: CAWRDPNWAGELFF. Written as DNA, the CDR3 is TGTGCCTGGCGGGACCCAAATTGGGCCGGGGAGCTGTTTTTT. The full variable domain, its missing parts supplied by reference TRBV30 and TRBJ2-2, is SQTIHQWPATLVQPVGSPLSLECTVEGTSNPNLYWYRQAAGRGLQLLFYSVGIGQISSEVPQNLSASRPQDRQFILSSKKLLLSDSGFYLCAWRDPNWAGELFFGEGSRLTVL.